The 3 T cell receptor beta chains presented below share a single source sample, sequenced in a study of CD8 T cells in ankylosing spondylitis. TCRdb reanalysed the 5' RACE reads using MiXCR and keeps one entry per CDR3 protein. Of more than 60,000 distinct CDR3 sequences listed, under 7.5% are singletons. The sample consisted of synovial fluid, either unsorted or a sorted T cell fraction (not recorded which). The receptors were gathered from a male donor with ankylosing spondylitis.

The chain combines TRBV6-1 with TRBJ2-2; 12 nucleotides match TRBD2. Per the germline V gene, CDR1 is MNHNS and CDR2 is SASEGT. The CDR3 has 16 residues. V lost 6 bases and J lost 5; bases outside the gene matches: 7. CDR3 loop: CASSVTSGSGTGELFF. The CDR3 DNA reads as TGTGCCAGCAGCGTGACTAGCGGGAGTGGTACCGGGGAGCTGTTTTTT.

This chain links TRBV20-1 with TRBJ1-2; tentative D call: TRBD1 (6 bases). V lost 4 bases to trimming and J lost 2 bases, with 14 bases between them. This CDR3 is 14 amino acids long. Germline V lookup: CDR1 DFQATT, CDR2 SNEGSKA (reference sequence). The CDR3 is CSATGDSGNYGYTF. The CDR3 region has the DNA TGCAGTGCTACAGGGGATTCGGGCAACTATGGCTACACCTTC.

A few counts support this clonotype. The rearrangement joins TRBV20-1 to TRBJ1-1, with 7 bases aligning to TRBD1. V shed 0 bases and J 0 bases; nucleotides not matched to a gene: 10. The CDR3 covers 17 residues. The germline CDR1 and CDR2 sequences are DFQATT and SNEGSKA (reference sequence). CDR3 loop: CSARDLRTGFLNTEAFF. Here the CDR3 DNA reads TGCAGTGCTAGAGATCTGAGGACAGGTTTCTTGAACACTGAAGCTTTCTTT.